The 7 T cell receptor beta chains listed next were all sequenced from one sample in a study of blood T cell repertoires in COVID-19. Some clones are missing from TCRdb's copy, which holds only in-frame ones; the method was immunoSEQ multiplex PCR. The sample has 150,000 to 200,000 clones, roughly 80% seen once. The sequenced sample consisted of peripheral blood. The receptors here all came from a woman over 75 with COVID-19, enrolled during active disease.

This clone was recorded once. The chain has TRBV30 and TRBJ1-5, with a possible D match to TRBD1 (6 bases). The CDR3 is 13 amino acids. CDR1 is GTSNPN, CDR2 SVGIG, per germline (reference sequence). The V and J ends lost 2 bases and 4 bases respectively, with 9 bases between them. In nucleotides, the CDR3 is TGTGCCTGGAGTCCGACAGGTAATCAGCCCCAGCATTTT. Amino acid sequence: CAWSPTGNQPQHF.

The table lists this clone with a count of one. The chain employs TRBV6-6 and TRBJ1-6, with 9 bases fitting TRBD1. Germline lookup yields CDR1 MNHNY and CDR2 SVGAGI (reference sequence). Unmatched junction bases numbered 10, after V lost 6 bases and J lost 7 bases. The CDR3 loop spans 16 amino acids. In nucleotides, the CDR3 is TGTGCCAGCAGAACGGGACAGGGTGTCGGAAATTCACCCCTCCACTTT. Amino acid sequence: CASRTGQGVGNSPLHF.

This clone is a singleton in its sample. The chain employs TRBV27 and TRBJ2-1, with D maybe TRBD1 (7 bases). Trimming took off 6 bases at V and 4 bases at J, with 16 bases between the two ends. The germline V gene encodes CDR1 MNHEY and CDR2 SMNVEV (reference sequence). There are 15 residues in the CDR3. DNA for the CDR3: TGTGCCAGCAGGGAGGAGGGGGCGTTTTACAATGAGCAGTTCTTC. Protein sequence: CASREEGAFYNEQFF.

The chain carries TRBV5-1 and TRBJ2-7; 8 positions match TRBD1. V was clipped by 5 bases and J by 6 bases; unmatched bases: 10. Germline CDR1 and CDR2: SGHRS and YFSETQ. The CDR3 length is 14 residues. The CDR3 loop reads CASRRGQGGGEQYF. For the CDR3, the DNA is TGCGCCAGCAGAAGAGGACAGGGTGGGGGCGAGCAGTACTTC.

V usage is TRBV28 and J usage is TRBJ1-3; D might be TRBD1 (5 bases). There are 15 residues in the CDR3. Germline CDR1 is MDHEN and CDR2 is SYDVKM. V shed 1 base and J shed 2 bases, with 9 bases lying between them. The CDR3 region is CASSLLRGPGNTIYF. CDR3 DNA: TGTGCCAGCAGTTTATTGCGGGGCCCTGGAAACACCATATATTTT.

The DNA of the CDR3 is TGCGCCAGCAGCCTTAACGCCGGACTAGCGAACTACGAGCAGTACTTC. Translated, it gives CASSLNAGLANYEQYF. The chain combines TRBV4-1 with TRBJ2-7, with 9 bases identical to TRBD2. The junction had 10 bases not matched to a gene; V was cut back by 4 bases and J by 3 bases. Looked up from germline, CDR1 is MGHRA and CDR2 is YSYEKL. The CDR3 extends over 16 amino acids.

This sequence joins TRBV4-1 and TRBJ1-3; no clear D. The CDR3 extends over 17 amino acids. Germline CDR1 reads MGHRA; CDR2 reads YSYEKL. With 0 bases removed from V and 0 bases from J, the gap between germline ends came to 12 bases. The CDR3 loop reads CASSQDYQVLSGNTIYF. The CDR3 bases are TGCGCCAGCAGCCAAGATTACCAGGTGCTCTCTGGAAACACCATATATTTT.